This T cell receptor beta chain was profiled in a study of CD8 T cells in ankylosing spondylitis. Study-level points and caveats: Blood from ankylosing spondylitis patients appeared to carry a characteristic roughly eight-variant TCR beta motif. Disease-linked clones were reportedly significantly enriched in matched ankylosing spondylitis synovial fluid.

Using quantitative 5'-RACE with molecular barcodes, the authors made TCR beta libraries. TCRdb ran MiXCR on the 5' RACE reads and lists one entry per CDR3 protein. The table has 250,000 to 400,000 distinct CDR3 sequences, roughly 12% seen once; the top ten hold roughly a tenth. The germline V gene encodes CDR1 DFQATT and CDR2 SNEGSKA (reference sequence). The trim removed 6 bases at V and 3 bases at J, leaving 7 bases unmatched. The CDR3 is 14 residues long. This clonotype appeared many times. Its antigen is unidentified. The sample comprised blood, either unsorted or a sorted T cell fraction (not recorded which). This receptor was identified in a female donor with ankylosing spondylitis or in good health (not recorded which). The chain couples TRBV20-1 to TRBJ2-3, with 9 bases that match TRBD1. In DNA, the CDR3 is TGCAGTGCAAGCGGGACAGGGCATACAGATACGCAGTATTTT. Translating gives CSASGTGHTDTQYF.